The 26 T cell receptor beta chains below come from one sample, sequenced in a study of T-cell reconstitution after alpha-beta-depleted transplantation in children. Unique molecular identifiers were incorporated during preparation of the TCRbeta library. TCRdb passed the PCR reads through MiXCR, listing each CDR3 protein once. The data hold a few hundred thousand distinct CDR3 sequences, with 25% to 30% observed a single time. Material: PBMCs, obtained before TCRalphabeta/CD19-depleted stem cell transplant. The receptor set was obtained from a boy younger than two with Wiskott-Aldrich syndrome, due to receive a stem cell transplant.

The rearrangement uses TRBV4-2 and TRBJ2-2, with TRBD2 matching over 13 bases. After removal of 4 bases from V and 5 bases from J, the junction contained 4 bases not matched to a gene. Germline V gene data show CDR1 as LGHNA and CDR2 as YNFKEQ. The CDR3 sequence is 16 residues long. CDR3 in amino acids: CASSPTSGRKTGELFF. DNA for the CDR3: TGTGCCAGCAGCCCGACTAGCGGGAGGAAAACCGGGGAGCTGTTTTTT.

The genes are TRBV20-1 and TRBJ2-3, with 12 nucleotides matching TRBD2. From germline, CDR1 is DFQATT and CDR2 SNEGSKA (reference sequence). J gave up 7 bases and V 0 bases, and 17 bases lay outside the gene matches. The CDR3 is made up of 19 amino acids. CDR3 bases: TGCAGTGCTAGAGATTTGTTAGGCCTAGCGGGAGGGCCGCCGTATACGCAGTATTTT. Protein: CSARDLLGLAGGPPYTQYF.

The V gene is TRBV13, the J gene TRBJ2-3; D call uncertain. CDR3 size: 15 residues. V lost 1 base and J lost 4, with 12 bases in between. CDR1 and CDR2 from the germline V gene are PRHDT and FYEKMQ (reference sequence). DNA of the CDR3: TGTGCCAGCAGCTTAGCGGGTTTAGGCGCAGATACGCAGTATTTT. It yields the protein CASSLAGLGADTQYF.

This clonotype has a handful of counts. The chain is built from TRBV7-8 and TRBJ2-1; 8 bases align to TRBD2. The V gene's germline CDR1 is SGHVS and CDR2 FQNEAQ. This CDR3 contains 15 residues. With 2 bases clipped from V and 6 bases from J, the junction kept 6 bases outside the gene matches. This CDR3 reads CASSLRSGRSNEQFF. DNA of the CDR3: TGTGCCAGCAGCTTAAGAAGCGGGAGAAGCAATGAGCAGTTCTTC.

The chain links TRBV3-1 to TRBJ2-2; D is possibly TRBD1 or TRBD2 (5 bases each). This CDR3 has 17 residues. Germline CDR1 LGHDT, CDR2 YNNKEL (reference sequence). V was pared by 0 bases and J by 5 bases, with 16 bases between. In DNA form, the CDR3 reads TGTGCCAGCAGCCAAGATGGGCCAAGGTGGGGGACCGGGGAGCTGTTTTTT. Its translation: CASSQDGPRWGTGELFF.

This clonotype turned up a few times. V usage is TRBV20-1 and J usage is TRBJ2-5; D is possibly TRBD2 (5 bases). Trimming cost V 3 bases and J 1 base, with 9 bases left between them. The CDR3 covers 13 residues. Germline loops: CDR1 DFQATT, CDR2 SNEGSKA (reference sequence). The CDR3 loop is CSARDWAQETQYF. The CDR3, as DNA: TGCAGTGCTAGGGACTGGGCCCAAGAGACCCAGTACTTC.

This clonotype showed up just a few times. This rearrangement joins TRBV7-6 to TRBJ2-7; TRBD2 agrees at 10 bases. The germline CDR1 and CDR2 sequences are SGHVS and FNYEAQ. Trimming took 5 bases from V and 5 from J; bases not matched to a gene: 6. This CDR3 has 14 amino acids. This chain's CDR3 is CASSPASGSHEQYF. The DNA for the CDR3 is TGTGCCAGCAGCCCAGCTAGCGGGAGCCACGAGCAGTACTTC.

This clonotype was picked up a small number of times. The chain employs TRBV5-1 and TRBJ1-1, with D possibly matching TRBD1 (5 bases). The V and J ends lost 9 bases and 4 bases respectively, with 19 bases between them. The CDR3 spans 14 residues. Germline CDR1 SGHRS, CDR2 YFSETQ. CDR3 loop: CATKTGTGSTEAFF. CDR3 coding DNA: TGCGCCACCAAAACCGGGACTGGGAGCACTGAAGCTTTCTTT. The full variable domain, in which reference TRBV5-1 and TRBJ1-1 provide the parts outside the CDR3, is KAGVTQTPRYLIKTRGQQVTLSCSPISGHRSVSWYQQTPGQGLQFLFEYFSETQRNKGNFPGRFSGRQFSNSRSEMNVSTLELGDSALYLCATKTGTGSTEAFFGQGTRLTVV.

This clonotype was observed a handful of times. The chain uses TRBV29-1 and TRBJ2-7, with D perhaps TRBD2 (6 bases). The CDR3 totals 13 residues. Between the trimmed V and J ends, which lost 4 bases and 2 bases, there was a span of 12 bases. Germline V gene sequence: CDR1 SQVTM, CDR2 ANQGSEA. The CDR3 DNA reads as TGCAGCGTTGTACGCGGGGCTACCTACGAGCAGTACTTC. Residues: CSVVRGATYEQYF.

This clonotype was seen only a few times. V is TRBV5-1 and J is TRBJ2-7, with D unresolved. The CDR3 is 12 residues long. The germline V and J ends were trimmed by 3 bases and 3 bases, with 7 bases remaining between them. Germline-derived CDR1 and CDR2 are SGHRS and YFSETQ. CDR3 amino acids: CASSSHSYEQYF. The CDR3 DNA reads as TGCGCCAGCAGCTCCCACAGCTACGAGCAGTACTTC.

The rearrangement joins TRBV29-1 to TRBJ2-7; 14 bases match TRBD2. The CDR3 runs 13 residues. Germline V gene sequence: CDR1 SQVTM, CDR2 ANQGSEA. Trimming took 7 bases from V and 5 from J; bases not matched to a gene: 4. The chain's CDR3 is CSGRLAGGNEQYF. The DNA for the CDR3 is TGCAGCGGTAGACTAGCGGGAGGGAACGAGCAGTACTTC.

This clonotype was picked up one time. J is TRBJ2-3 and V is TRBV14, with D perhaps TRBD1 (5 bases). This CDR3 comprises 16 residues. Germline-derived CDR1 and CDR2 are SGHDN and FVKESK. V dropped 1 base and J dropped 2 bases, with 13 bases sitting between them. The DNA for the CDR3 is TGTGCCAGCAGCCAAGGGGGCCCTCGATCCACAGATACGCAGTATTTT. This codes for CASSQGGPRSTDTQYF.

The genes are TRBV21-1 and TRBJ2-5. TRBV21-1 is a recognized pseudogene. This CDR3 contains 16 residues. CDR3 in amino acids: CASLRGDCVTQETHYF. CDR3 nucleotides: TGTGCCAGCCTCAGAGGTGATTGCGTGACCCAAGAGACCCACTACTTC.

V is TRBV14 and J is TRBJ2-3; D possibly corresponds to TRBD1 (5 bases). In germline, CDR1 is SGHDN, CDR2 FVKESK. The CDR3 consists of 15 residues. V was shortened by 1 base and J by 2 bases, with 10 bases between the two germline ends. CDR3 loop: CASSQARALTDTQYF. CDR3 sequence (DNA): TGTGCCAGCAGCCAAGCCAGGGCCCTCACAGATACGCAGTATTTT.

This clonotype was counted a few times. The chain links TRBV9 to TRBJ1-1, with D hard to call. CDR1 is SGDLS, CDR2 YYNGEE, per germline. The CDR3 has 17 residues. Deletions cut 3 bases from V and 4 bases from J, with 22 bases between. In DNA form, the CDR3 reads TGTGCCAGCAGCGCCCTAGGACGCGAGGTTCGGGGCACTGAAGCTTTCTTT. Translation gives CASSALGREVRGTEAFF.

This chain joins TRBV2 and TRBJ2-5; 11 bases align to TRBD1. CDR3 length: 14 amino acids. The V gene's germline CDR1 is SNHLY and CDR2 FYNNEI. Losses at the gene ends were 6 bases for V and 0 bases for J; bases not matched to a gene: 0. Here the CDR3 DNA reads TGTGCCAGCAGGGACAGGGGGCACCAAGAGACCCAGTACTTC. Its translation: CASRDRGHQETQYF.

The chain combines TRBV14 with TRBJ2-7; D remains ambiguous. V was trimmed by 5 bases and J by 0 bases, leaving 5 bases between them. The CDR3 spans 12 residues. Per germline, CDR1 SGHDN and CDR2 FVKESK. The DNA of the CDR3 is TGTGCCAGCAGCGGCTACTCCTACGAGCAGTACTTC. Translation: CASSGYSYEQYF.

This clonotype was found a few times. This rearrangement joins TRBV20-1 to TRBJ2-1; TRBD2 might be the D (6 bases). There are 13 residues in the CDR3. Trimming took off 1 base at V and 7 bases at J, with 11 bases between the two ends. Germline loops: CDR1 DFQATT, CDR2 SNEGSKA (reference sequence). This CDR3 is CSARGGGRNEQFF. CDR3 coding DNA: TGCAGTGCTAGAGGAGGAGGGCGGAATGAGCAGTTCTTC.

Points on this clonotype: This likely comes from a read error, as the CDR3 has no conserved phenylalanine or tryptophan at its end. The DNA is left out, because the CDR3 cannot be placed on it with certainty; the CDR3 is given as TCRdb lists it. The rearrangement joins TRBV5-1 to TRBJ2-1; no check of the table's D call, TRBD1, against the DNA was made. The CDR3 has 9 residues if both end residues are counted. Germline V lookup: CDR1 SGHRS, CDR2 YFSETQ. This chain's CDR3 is CASSYSAGV.

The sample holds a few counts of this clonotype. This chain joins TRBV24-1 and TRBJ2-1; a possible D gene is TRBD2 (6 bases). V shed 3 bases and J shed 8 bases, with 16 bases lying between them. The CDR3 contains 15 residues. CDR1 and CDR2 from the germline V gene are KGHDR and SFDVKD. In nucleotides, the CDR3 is TGTGCCACCAGTGATCCCCTGGGGGGAGTGGATGAGCAGTTCTTC. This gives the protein CATSDPLGGVDEQFF.

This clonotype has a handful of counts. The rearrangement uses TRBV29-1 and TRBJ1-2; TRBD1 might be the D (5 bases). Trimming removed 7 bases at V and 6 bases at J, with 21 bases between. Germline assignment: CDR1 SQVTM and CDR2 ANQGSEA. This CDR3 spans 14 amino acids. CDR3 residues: CSAFPFGKGDGYTF. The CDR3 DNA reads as TGCAGCGCCTTTCCATTCGGTAAAGGGGATGGCTACACCTTC.

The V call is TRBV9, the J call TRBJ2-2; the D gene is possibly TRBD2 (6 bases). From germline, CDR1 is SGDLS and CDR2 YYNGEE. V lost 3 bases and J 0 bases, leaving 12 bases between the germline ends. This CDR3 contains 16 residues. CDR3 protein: CASSATGGTNTGELFF. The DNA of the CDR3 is TGTGCCAGCAGCGCTACCGGCGGGACGAACACCGGGGAGCTGTTTTTT.

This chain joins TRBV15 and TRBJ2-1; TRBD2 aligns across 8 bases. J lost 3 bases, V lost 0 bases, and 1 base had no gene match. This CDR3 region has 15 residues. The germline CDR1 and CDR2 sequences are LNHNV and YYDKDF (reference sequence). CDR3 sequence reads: CATSRDGRVYNEQFF. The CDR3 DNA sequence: TGTGCCACCAGCAGAGACGGGAGGGTCTACAATGAGCAGTTCTTC.

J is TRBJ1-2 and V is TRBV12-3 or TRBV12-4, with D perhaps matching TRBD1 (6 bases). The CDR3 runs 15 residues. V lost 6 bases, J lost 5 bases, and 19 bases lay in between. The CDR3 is CASSVSDRPTYGYTF. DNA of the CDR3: TGTGCCAGCAGCGTGAGCGACAGGCCTACTTATGGCTACACCTTC.

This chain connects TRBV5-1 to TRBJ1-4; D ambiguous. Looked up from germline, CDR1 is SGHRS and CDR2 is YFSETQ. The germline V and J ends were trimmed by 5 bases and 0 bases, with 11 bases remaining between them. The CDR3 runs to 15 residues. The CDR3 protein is CASRSHGSTNEKLFF. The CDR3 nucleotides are TGCGCCAGCAGATCGCACGGGTCAACTAATGAAAAACTGTTTTTT. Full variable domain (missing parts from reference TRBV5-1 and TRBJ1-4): KAGVTQTPRYLIKTRGQQVTLSCSPISGHRSVSWYQQTPGQGLQFLFEYFSETQRNKGNFPGRFSGRQFSNSRSEMNVSTLELGDSALYLCASRSHGSTNEKLFFGSGTQLSVL.

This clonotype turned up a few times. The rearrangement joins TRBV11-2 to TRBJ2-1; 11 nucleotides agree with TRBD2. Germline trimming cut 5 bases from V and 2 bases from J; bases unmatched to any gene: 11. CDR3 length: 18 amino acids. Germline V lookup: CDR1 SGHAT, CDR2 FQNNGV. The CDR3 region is CASSPKLAGGIPYNEQFF. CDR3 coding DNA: TGTGCCAGCAGCCCCAAATTAGCGGGAGGGATTCCCTACAATGAGCAGTTCTTC.